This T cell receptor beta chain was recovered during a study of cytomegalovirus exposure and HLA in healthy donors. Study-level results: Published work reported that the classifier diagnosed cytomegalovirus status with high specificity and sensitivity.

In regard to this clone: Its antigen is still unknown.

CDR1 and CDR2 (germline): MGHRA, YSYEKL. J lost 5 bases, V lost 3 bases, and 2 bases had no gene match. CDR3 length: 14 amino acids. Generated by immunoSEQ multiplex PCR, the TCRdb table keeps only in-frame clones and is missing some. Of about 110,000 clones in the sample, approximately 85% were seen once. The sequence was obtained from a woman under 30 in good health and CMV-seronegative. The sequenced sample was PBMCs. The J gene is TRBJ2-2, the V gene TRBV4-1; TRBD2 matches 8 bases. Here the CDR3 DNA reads TGCGCCAGCAGCCAGGGACTAGTTACCGGGGAGCTGTTTTTT. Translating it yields CASSQGLVTGELFF.